Listed below are T cell receptor beta chains from one sample, sequenced in a study of cytomegalovirus exposure and HLA in healthy donors. Sequencing used immunoSEQ multiplex PCR; TCRdb keeps in-frame clones, though not all of them. The sample has around 190,000 clones; about 76% are singletons. The sequenced sample consisted of PBMCs. These receptors came from a woman in her forties or fifties in good health and CMV-seronegative. Both conserved end residues are part of each CDR3. A D gene is named only where the DNA matches it firmly. Size is omitted from some rows. Given values are once, few, many or a class for expanded clones.

>13|TRBJ2-7|once|TRBV11-2|TRBD2
TGTGCCAGCAGCAGGGGAGGGGTCTACGAGCAGTACTTC
CASSRGGVYEQYF
>14|TRBJ2-7|-|TRBV29-1|TRBD1
TGCAGCGTTGGGGTAGTAGACAGGGCCGACGAGCAGTACTTC
CSVGVVDRADEQYF
>18|TRBJ1-4|-|TRBV4-3|-
TGCGCCAGCAGCCAAGATCGGGCCGCGGGCCCAACTAATGAAAAACTGTTTTTT
CASSQDRAAGPTNEKLFF
>15|TRBJ1-1|-|TRBV18|TRBD1
TGTGCCAGCTCACCCTCAGGACAGGGAAACACTGAAGCTTTCTTT
CASSPSGQGNTEAFF
>14|TRBJ1-2|few|TRBV4-3|-
TGCGCCAGCAGCCACACCCCGGGGGTAGGGGGCTACACCTTC
CASSHTPGVGGYTF
>15|TRBJ2-2|-|TRBV7-9|TRBD2
TGTGCCAGCAGCCTAGCGGGAGAGGGCACCGGGGAGCTGTTTTTT
CASSLAGEGTGELFF
>15|TRBJ1-1|few|TRBV6-5|TRBD1
TGTGCCAGCAACCCACCAACAGGGGGCTTGGGTGAAGCTTTCTTT
CASNPPTGGLGEAFF
>11|TRBJ2-1|-|TRBV7-3|-
TGTGCCAGCAGCTTCGGCAATGAGCAGTTCTTC
CASSFGNEQFF
>12|TRBJ1-2|once|TRBV7-9|-
TGTGCCAGCAGCTTAGTCGACTATGGCTACACCTTC
CASSLVDYGYTF
>15|TRBJ2-6|once|TRBV19|-
TGTGCCACTAAGACACCCGTCTCTGGGGCCAACGTCCTGACTTTC
CATKTPVSGANVLTF
>17|TRBJ2-3|once|TRBV28|-
TGTGCCAGCAGTTTACGGACAGCGCCCGATAGCACAGATACGCAGTATTTT
CASSLRTAPDSTDTQYF
>17|TRBJ1-1|-|TRBV7-9|TRBD1
TGTGCCAGCAGCTTAGCGCGGGACAGGAAATTTAACACTGAAGCTTTCTTT
CASSLARDRKFNTEAFF
>15|TRBJ1-1|-|TRBV6-5|-
TGTGCCAGCAGTTACCGAATGACAGGGAACACTGAAGCTTTCTTT
CASSYRMTGNTEAFF
>18|TRBJ2-1|-|TRBV7-9|TRBD2
TGTGCCAGCAGATTTATTCGGGGGGGACACATCTCCTACAATGAGCAGTTCTTC
CASRFIRGGHISYNEQFF
>16|TRBJ2-3|-|TRBV19|-
TGTGCCAGTAGTTCGGACTCCAGGCCCTTCACAGATACGCAGTATTTT
CASSSDSRPFTDTQYF
>15|TRBJ2-2|-|TRBV18|-
TGTGCCAGCTCACACGAGGACAGCCCTTACGGGGAGCTGTTTTTT
CASSHEDSPYGELFF
>15|TRBJ2-5|-|TRBV5-1|TRBD2
TGCGCCAGCAGCTCGGGACTAGCGGGAATAGAGACCCAGTACTTC
CASSSGLAGIETQYF
>13|TRBJ1-4|few|TRBV4-2|-
TGTGCCAGCAGCCAAGTAGATAATGAAAAACTGTTTTTT
CASSQVDNEKLFF
>15|TRBJ2-1|medium-sized|TRBV7-2|TRBD2
TGTGCCAGCAGCTTAACGGGAGGGGACTACAATGAGCAGTTCTTC
CASSLTGGDYNEQFF
>18|TRBJ2-1|-|TRBV7-9|-
TGTTCCAGCAGCTTAAAGGGTAGCGGAGCTAGCTCCTACAATGAGCAGTTCTTC
CSSSLKGSGASSYNEQFF
>12|TRBJ2-7|-|TRBV28|TRBD1
TGTGCCAGCAGGACAGGGGGGTACGAGCAGTACTTC
CASRTGGYEQYF
>14|TRBJ2-7|-|TRBV25-1|TRBD1
TGTGCCAGCAGGGCTAAGGGGGCCGGGTACGAGCAGTACTTC
CASRAKGAGYEQYF
>15|TRBJ1-5|once|TRBV5-1|TRBD1
TGCGCCAGCAGCGAACAAACAGGGGGCGATCAGCCCCAGCATTTT
CASSEQTGGDQPQHF
>15|TRBJ1-5|-|TRBV5-6|-
TGTGCCAGCCACAGGCGGGGCTCTAGCAATCAGCCCCAGCATTTT
CASHRRGSSNQPQHF
>16|TRBJ2-3|-|TRBV27|TRBD2
TGTGCCAGCAGTTCTCTCGGGGGGGAGCTCACAGATACGCAGTATTTT
CASSSLGGELTDTQYF
>17|TRBJ2-2|-|TRBV7-8|TRBD1
TGTGCCAGCAGCTTAGCGAGGGGGCCGGCTGGGACCGGGGTGCTGTTTTTT
CASSLARGPAGTGVLFF
>16|TRBJ1-6|-|TRBV25-1|TRBD1
TGTGCCAGCAGTGAATGGGGGGGACAGGGGAATTCACCCCTCCACTTT
CASSEWGGQGNSPLHF
>15|TRBJ2-7|-|TRBV7-2|-
TGTGCCAGCAGCTTAGCGCCGACAGTTGGGTACGAGCAGTACTTC
CASSLAPTVGYEQYF
>11|TRBJ2-1|-|TRBV27|-
TGTGCCAGCAGTATCGACAGGAAGCAGTTCTTC
CASSIDRKQFF
>15|TRBJ1-1|-|TRBV10-3|-
TGTGCCATCAGTGAGCTGGAGGGCCTGGGCACTGAAGCTTTCTTT
CAISELEGLGTEAFF
>13|TRBJ2-7|-|TRBV29-1|TRBD2
TGCAGCGTTGGAGGCGGGAGAGGATACGAGCAGTACTTC
CSVGGGRGYEQYF
>14|TRBJ2-7|once|TRBV7-9|TRBD1
TGTGCCAGCAGCCTCGGACAGGGGATCTACGAGCAGTACTTC
CASSLGQGIYEQYF
>16|TRBJ2-1|-|TRBV7-2|-
TGTGCCAGCAGCTTAGCCCGGAACGGGGCCTACAATGAGCAGTTCTTC
CASSLARNGAYNEQFF
>14|TRBJ1-2|-|TRBV5-1|TRBD1
TGCGCCAGCAGCCCCGTGGGGACAGGGCCTGGCTACACCTTC
CASSPVGTGPGYTF
>13|TRBJ2-1|once|TRBV27|TRBD2
TGCGCCAGTCGGACTAGCGGGAGGAGGGAGCAGTTCTTC
CASRTSGRREQFF
>16|TRBJ2-3|few|TRBV4-3|-
TGCGCCAGCAGCCAAGTAGCTGCCCGCCGCACAGATACGCAGTATTTT
CASSQVAARRTDTQYF
>15|TRBJ1-2|-|TRBV5-4|TRBD1
TGTGCCAGCAGCCGAGAGATGACAGGGGCCGCAGGCTACACCTTC
CASSREMTGAAGYTF
>13|TRBJ2-1|-|TRBV6-1|TRBD2
TGTGCCAGCAGTGAGGGCGTGGGACTAGTAGCTTTCTTC
CASSEGVGLVAFF
>16|TRBJ2-3|few|TRBV7-9|TRBD2
TGTGCCAGCAGCTCTATACGGGCGGGAGGCCGTAAGGGTCAGTATTTT
CASSSIRAGGRKGQYF
>14|TRBJ2-6|once|TRBV30|-
TGTGCCTGGAGTTCCAGCTCTGGGGCCAACGTCCTGACTTTC
CAWSSSSGANVLTF
>14|TRBJ2-5|-|TRBV4-3|TRBD1
TGCGCCAGCAGCCGAGACAGGGATGGGGAGACCCAGTACTTC
CASSRDRDGETQYF
>14|TRBJ1-2|-|TRBV5-4|TRBD1
TGTGCCAGCAGCTCAAAACAGGGGCGCGGGGGCTACACCTTC
CASSSKQGRGGYTF
>14|TRBJ2-7|-|TRBV11-2|TRBD2
TGTGCCAGCAGCTTACGGACTAGCGCCTACGAGCAGTACTTC
CASSLRTSAYEQYF
>12|TRBJ1-3|-|TRBV14|-
TGTGCCAGCAGTCAATCGGGGAACACCATATATTTT
CASSQSGNTIYF
>13|TRBJ1-5|-|TRBV7-8|-
TGTGCCAGCAGCTTTGAGGGGAGGCAGCCCCAGCATTTT
CASSFEGRQPQHF
>14|TRBJ2-1|-|TRBV7-3|TRBD1
TGTGCCAGCAGCTTGGACAGGGGCAGCTATGAGCAGTTCTTC
CASSLDRGSYEQFF
>12|TRBJ1-6|-|TRBV6-6|-
TGTGCCAGCAGTTACAGGGACATGACCCTCCACTTT
CASSYRDMTLHF
>13|TRBJ2-7|-|TRBV6-5|TRBD2
TGTGCCAGCTGGGCGGGAGCCACCTACGAGCAGTACTTC
CASWAGATYEQYF
>15|TRBJ2-1|-|TRBV27|-
TGTGCCAGCAGTTTCGGAGACTTAATCAATAATGAGCAGTTCTTC
CASSFGDLINNEQFF
>18|TRBJ2-3|-|TRBV5-1|TRBD2
TGCGCCAGCAGCTCCGGGGCCCTTAGCGGGGGTCGCACAGATACGCAGTATTTT
CASSSGALSGGRTDTQYF
>14|TRBJ2-1|-|TRBV6-1|-
TGTGCCAGCAGTAGTGGGGGGAGAGTCAATGAGCAGTTCTTC
CASSSGGRVNEQFF
>16|TRBJ1-1|-|TRBV7-6|-
TGTGCCAGCAGCTTAGTTTCCGGGGGGCGGAACACTGAAGCTTTCTTT
CASSLVSGGRNTEAFF
>15|TRBJ1-2|-|TRBV9|TRBD1
TGTGCCAGCAGCGTAGAAACAGGGGGCAGATATGGCTACACCTTC
CASSVETGGRYGYTF
>14|TRBJ1-4|few|TRBV28|-
TGTGCCAGCAGTTTAAGGGGCGCGGGGGAAAAACTGTTTTTT
CASSLRGAGEKLFF
>13|TRBJ2-1|-|TRBV7-9|-
TGTGCCAGCAGCTTATCGGGTTACAATGAGCAGTTCTTC
CASSLSGYNEQFF
>15|TRBJ2-7|-|TRBV7-2|TRBD2
TGTGCCAGCAGTCCCCCGGGACTAGCATCGGGGGAGCAGTACTTC
CASSPPGLASGEQYF
>14|TRBJ1-4|-|TRBV29-1|-
TGCAGCGTGTCCGGGGATGGGACTAATGAAAAACTGTTTTTT
CSVSGDGTNEKLFF